This T cell receptor (beta chain) was sequenced during a study of OX40 agonist ivuxolimab in advanced cancers. Overall study context: Past anti-PD-1, anti-PD-L1 or anti-CTLA-4 therapy was accepted, and 30% to 50% had received some.

TCRdb's copy holds only in-frame clones and misses some; the assay was immunoSEQ multiplex PCR. The repertoire includes under 55,000 clones, around 80% of them detected once, and over 10% sits in the top ten. Germline assignment: CDR1 KGHSH and CDR2 LQKENI. V was pared by 1 base and J by 0 bases, with 5 bases between. This CDR3 has 14 amino acids. This clone was seen more than once but under ten times. Specimen: CD4+ or CD8+ T cells sorted from blood, collected in a trial of the OX40 agonist ivuxolimab. This clonotype was obtained from an adult with an advanced solid tumor such as melanoma, head and neck, liver or kidney cancer. V gene TRBV18 combines with J gene TRBJ2-3, with D uncertain. In DNA form, the CDR3 reads TGTGCCAGCTCACCACTACAGAGCACAGATACGCAGTATTTT. Residues: CASSPLQSTDTQYF. The whole variable domain, remainder taken from reference TRBV18 and TRBJ2-3, is NAGVMQNPRHLVRRRGQEARLRCSPMKGHSHVYWYRQLPEEGLKFMVYLQKENIIDESGMPKERFSAEFPKEGPSILRIQQVVRGDSAAYFCASSPLQSTDTQYFGPGTRLTVL.